This T cell receptor (beta chain) was sequenced in a study of OX40 agonist ivuxolimab in advanced cancers. This clone is medium-sized within its sample. The CDR3 sequence is 16 residues long. Trimming removed 1 base at V and 0 bases at J, with 12 bases between. Germline values: CDR1 SGHVS, CDR2 FQNEAQ. Any history of autoimmune disease or systemic immunosuppression disqualified patients. Some clones are missing from TCRdb's copy, which holds only in-frame ones; the method was immunoSEQ multiplex PCR. The profile shows some 84,000 clones, approximately 90% of them singletons. The material was CD4+ or CD8+ T cells sorted from blood, obtained in a trial of the OX40 agonist ivuxolimab. The TCR originated in an adult with an advanced solid tumor such as melanoma, head and neck, liver or kidney cancer. The chain uses TRBV7-8 and TRBJ1-1, with a tentative D call TRBD1 (5 bases). In nucleotides, the CDR3 is TGTGCCAGCAGCTTAGGGATGGAGGGACTGAACACTGAAGCTTTCTTT. Residues: CASSLGMEGLNTEAFF. Combining the CDR3 with reference TRBV7-8 and TRBJ1-1 gives the whole variable domain GAGVSQSPRYKVAKRGQDVALRCDPISGHVSLFWYQQALGQGPEFLTYFQNEAQLDKSGLPSDRFFAERPEGSVSTLKIQRTQQEDSAVYLCASSLGMEGLNTEAFFGQGTRLTVV.